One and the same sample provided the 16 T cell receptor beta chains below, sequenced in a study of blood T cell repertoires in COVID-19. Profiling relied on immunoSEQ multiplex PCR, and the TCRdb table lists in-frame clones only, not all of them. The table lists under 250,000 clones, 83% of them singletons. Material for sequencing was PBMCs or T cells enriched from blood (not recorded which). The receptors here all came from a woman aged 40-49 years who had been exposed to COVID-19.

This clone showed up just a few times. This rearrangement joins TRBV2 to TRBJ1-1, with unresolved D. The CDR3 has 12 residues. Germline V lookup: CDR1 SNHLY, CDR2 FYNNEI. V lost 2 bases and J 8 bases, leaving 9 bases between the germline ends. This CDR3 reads CASSEMRAEAFF. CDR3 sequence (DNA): TGTGCCAGCAGTGAAATGCGAGCCGAAGCTTTCTTT. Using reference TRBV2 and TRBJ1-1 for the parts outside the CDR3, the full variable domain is EPEVTQTPSHQVTQMGQEVILRCVPISNHLYFYWYRQILGQKVEFLVSFYNNEISEKSEIFDDQFSVERPDGSNFTLKIRSTKLEDSAMYFCASSEMRAEAFFGQGTRLTVV.

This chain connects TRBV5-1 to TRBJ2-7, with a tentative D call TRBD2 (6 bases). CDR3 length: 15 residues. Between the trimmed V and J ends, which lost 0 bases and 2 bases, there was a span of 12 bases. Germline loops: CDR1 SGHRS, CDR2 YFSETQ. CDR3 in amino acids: CASSLGASAAYEQYF. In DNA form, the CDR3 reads TGCGCCAGCAGCTTGGGGGCTAGCGCAGCCTACGAGCAGTACTTC.

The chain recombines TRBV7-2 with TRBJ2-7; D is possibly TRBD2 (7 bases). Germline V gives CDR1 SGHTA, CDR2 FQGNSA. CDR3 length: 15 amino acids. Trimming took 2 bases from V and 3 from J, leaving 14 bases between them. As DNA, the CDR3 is TGTGCCAGCAGCTTAATGGCGGGGGCGTACTACGAGCAGTACTTC. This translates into CASSLMAGAYYEQYF.

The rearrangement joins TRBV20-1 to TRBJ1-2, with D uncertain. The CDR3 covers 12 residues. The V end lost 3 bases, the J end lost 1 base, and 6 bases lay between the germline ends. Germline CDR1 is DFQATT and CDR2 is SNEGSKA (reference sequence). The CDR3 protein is CSASRSNYGYTF. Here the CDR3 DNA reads TGCAGTGCTAGTAGGAGTAACTATGGCTACACCTTC.

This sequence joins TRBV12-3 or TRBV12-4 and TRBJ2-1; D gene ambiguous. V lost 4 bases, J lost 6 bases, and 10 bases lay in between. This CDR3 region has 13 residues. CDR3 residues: CASSSSRANEQFF. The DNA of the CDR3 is TGTGCCAGCAGTTCTAGTCGTGCCAATGAGCAGTTCTTC.

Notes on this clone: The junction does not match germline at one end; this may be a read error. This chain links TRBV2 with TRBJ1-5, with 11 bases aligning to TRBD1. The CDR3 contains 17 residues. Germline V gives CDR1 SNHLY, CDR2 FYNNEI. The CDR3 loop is CASSQADRGLGNQPQHF. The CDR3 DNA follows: TGTGCCAGCAGTCAAGCGGACAGGGGGCTCGGCAATCAGCCCCAGCATTTT.

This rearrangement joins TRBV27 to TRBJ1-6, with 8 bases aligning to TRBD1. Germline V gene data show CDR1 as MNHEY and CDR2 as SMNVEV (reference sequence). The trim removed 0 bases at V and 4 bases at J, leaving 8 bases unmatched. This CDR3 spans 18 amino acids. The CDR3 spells CASSLSGGRGLYNSPLHF. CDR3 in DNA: TGTGCCAGCAGTTTATCAGGCGGCAGGGGGCTTTATAATTCACCCCTCCACTTT.

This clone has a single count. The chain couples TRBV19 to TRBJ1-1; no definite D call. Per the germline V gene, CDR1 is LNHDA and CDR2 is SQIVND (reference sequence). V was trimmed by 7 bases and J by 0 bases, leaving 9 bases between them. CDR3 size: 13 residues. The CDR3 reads CASNKQMNTEAFF. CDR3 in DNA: TGTGCCAGTAACAAACAAATGAACACTGAAGCTTTCTTT.

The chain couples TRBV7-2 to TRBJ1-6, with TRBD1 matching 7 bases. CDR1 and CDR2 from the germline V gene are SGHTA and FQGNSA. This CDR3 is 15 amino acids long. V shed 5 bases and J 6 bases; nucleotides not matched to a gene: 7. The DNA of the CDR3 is TGTGCCAGCAGCCCTCGACAGGGCGGTAATTCACCCCTCCACTTT. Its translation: CASSPRQGGNSPLHF.

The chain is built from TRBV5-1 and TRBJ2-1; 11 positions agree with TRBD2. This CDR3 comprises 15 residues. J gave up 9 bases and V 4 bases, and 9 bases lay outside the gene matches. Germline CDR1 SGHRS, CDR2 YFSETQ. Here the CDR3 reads CASSPNSGGAGEQFF. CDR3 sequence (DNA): TGCGCCAGCAGCCCTAATAGCGGGGGGGCCGGTGAGCAGTTCTTC.

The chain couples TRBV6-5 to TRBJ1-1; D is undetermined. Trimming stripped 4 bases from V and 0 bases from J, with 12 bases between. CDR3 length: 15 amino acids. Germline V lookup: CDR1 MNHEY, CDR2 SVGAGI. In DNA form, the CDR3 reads TGTGCCAGCAGTTTCCAACAGTCCCTGAACACTGAAGCTTTCTTT. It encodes CASSFQQSLNTEAFF.

Here the CDR3 reads CASSLQGAVETQYF. In nucleotides, the CDR3 is TGTGCCAGCAGTTTACAGGGGGCAGTTGAGACCCAGTACTTC. The chain carries TRBV2 and TRBJ2-5, with 9 bases lining up with TRBD1. Looked up from germline, CDR1 is SNHLY and CDR2 is FYNNEI. The CDR3 is 14 amino acids. The J segment lost 5 bases and the V segment lost 5 bases, leaving 6 bases of the junction unmatched.

The DNA for the CDR3 is TGCGCCATCCCGGTGAGGCAACTTAAACATCCCGCTAACTATGGCTACACCTTC. Translating gives CAIPVRQLKHPANYGYTF. The J gene is TRBJ1-2, the V gene TRBV23-1, with D uncertain. TRBV23-1 is filed as an ORF, its function uncertain. The CDR3 length is 18 residues. Trimming stripped 10 bases from V and 0 bases from J, with 27 bases between.

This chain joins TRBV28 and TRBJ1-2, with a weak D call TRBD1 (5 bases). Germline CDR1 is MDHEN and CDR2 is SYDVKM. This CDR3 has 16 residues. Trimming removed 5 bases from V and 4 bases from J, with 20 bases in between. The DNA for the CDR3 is TGTGCCAGCAGTCTCGCCGGGGGGAGAGGGAGCTATGGCTACACCTTC. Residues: CASSLAGGRGSYGYTF.

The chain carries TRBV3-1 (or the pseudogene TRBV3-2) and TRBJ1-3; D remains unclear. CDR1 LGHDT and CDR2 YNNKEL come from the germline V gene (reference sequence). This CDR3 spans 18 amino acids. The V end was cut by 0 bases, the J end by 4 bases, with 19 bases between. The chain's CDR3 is CASSQERSLSLRGNTIYF. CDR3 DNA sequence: TGTGCCAGCAGCCAAGAGCGGAGTTTGAGCCTTCGGGGAAACACCATATATTTT.

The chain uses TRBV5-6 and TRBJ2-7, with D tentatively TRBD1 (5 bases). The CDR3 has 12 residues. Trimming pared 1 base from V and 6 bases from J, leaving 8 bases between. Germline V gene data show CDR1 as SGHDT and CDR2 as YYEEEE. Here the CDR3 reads CASSLKGFEQYF. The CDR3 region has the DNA TGTGCCAGCAGCTTGAAGGGGTTCGAGCAGTACTTC. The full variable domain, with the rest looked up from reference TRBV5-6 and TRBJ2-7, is DAGVTQSPTHLIKTRGQQVTLRCSPKSGHDTVSWYQQALGQGPQFIFQYYEEEERQRGNFPDRFSGHQFPNYSSELNVNALLLGDSALYLCASSLKGFEQYFGPGTRLTVT.